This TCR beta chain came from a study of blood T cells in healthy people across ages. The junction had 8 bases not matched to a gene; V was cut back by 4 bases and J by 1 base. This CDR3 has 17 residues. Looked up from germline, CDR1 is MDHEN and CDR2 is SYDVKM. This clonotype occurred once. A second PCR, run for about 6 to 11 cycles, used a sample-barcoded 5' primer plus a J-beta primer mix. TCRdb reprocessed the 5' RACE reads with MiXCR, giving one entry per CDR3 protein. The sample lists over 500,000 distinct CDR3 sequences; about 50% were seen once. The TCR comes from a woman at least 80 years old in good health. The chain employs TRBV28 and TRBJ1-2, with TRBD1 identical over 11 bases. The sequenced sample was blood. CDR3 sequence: CASSSPGQGGVNYGYTF. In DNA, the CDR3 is TGTGCCAGCAGTTCCCCGGGACAGGGGGGGGTTAACTATGGCTACACCTTC.